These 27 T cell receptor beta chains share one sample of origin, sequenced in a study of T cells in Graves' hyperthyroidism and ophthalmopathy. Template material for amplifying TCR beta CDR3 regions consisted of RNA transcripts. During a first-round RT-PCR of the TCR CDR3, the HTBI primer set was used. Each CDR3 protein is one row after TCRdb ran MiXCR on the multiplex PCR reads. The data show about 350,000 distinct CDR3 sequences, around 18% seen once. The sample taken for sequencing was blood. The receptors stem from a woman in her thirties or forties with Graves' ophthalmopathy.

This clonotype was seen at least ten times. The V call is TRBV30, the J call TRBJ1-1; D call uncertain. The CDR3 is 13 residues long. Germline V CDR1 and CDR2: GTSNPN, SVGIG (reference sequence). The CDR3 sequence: CASMGRESTEAFF. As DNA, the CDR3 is TGTGCATCAATGGGTCGAGAGAGCACTGAAGCTTTCTTT.

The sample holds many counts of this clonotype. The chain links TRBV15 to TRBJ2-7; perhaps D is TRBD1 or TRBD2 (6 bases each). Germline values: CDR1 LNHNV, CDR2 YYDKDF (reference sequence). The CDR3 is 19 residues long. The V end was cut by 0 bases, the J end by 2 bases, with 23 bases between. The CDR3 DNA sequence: TGTGCCACCAGCAGAGATGCGGGGCACCGGGGGACACTTGCCTACGAGCAGTACTTC. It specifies CATSRDAGHRGTLAYEQYF.

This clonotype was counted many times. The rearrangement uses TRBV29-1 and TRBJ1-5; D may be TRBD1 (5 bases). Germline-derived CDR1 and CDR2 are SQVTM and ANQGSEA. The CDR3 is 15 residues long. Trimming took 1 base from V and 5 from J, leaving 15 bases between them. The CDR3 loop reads CSVEGAAGDHQPQHF. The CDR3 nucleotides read TGCAGCGTTGAAGGTGCCGCGGGGGACCATCAGCCCCAGCATTTT.

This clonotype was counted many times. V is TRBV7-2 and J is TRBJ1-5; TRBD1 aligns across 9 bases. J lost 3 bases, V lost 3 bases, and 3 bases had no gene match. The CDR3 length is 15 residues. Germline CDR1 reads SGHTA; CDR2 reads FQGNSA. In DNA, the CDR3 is TGTGCCAGCAGCTTGGACAGGGGCAACAATCAGCCCCAGCATTTT. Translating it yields CASSLDRGNNQPQHF.

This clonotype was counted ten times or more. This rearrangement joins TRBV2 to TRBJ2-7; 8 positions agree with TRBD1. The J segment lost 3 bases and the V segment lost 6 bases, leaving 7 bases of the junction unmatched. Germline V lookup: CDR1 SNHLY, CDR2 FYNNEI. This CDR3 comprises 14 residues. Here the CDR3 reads CASRRDRLSYEQYF. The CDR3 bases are TGTGCCAGCAGAAGGGACAGGCTAAGCTACGAGCAGTACTTC.

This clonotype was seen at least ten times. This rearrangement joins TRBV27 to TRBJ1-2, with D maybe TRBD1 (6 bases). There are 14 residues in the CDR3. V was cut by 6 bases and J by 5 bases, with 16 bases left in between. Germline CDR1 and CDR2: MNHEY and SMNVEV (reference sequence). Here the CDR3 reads CASSSGGASYGYTF. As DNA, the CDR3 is TGTGCCAGCAGCTCCGGGGGCGCAAGTTATGGCTACACCTTC.

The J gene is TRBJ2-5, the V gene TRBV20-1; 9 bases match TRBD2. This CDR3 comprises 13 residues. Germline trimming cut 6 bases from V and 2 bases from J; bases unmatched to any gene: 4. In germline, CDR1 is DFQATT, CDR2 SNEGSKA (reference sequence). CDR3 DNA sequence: TGCAGTGCCCAGACTAGCGGACAAGAGACCCAGTACTTC. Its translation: CSAQTSGQETQYF.

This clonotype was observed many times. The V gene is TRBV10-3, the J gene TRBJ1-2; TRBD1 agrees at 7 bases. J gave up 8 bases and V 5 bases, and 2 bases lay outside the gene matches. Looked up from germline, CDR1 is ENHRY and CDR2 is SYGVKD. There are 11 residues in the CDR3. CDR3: CAISTGDGYTF. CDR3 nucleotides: TGTGCCATCAGTACAGGGGACGGCTACACCTTC.

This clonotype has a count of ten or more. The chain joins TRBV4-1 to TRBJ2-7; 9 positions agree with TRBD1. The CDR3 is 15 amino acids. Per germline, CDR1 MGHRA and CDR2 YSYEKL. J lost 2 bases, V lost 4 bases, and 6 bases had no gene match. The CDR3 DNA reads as TGCGCCAGCAGCCCGGGACAGGGAGGGACCTACGAGCAGTACTTC. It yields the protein CASSPGQGGTYEQYF.

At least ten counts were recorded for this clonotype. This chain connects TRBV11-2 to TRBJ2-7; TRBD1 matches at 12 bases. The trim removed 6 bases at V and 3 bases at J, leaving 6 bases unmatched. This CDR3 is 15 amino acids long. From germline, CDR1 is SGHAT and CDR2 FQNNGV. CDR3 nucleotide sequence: TGTGCCAGCAGTTGGGGACAGGGGGCACTCTACGAGCAGTACTTC. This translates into CASSWGQGALYEQYF.

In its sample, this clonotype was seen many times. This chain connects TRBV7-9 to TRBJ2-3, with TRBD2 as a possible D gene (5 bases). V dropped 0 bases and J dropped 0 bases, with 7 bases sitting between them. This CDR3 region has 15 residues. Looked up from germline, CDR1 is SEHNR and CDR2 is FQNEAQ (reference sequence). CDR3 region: CASSLAGDSTDTQYF. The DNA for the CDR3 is TGTGCCAGCAGCTTAGCGGGAGATAGCACAGATACGCAGTATTTT. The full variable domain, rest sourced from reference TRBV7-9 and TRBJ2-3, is DTGVSQNPRHKITKRGQNVTFRCDPISEHNRLYWYRQTLGQGPEFLTYFQNEAQLEKSRLLSDRFSAERPKGSFSTLEIQRTEQGDSAMYLCASSLAGDSTDTQYFGPGTRLTVL.

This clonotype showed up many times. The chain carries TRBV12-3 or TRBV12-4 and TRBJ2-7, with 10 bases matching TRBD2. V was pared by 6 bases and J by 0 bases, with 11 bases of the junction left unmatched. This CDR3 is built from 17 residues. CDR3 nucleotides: TGTGCCAGCAGGAGAGGGACTAGCGCTACTAGCTCCTACGAGCAGTACTTC. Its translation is CASRRGTSATSSYEQYF.

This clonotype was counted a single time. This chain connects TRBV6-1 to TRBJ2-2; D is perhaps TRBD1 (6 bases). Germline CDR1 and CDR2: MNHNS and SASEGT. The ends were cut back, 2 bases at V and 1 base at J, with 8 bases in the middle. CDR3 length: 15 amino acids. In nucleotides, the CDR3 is TGTGCCAGCAGTGAACCGGGACAGAACACCGGGGAGCTGTTTTTT. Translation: CASSEPGQNTGELFF.

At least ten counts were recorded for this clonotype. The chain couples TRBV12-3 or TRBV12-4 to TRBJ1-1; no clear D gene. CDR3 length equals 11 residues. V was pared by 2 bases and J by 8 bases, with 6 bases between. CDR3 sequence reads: CASSLSPEAFF. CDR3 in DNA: TGTGCCAGCAGTTTATCCCCCGAAGCTTTCTTT.

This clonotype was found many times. The CDR3, as DNA: TGTGCCAGCAGCCGAGGGGGAGCTCCCAGCAATCAGCCCCAGCATTTT. Its translation: CASSRGGAPSNQPQHF. The genes are TRBV5-6 and TRBJ1-5; tentatively, D is TRBD1 (6 bases). From germline, CDR1 is SGHDT and CDR2 YYEEEE. With 4 bases removed from V and 1 base from J, the gap between germline ends came to 15 bases. The CDR3 is made up of 16 amino acids.

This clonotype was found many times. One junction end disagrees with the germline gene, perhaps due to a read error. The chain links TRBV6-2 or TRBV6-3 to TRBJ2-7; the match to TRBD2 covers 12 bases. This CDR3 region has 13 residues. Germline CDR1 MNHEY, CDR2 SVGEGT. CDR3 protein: CASSNGLAGSLLF. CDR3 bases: TGTGCCAGCAGCAACGGACTAGCGGGATCCCTTCTCTTC.

The DNA of the CDR3 is TGTGCCAGCAGGGTCGGAGGCCTGAATTCACCCCTCCACTTT. Translating it yields CASRVGGLNSPLHF. V gene TRBV3-1 combines with J gene TRBJ1-6; no clear D gene. Trimming took off 6 bases at V and 7 bases at J, with 13 bases between the two ends. The CDR3 runs 14 residues. The V gene's germline CDR1 is LGHDT and CDR2 YNNKEL (reference sequence).

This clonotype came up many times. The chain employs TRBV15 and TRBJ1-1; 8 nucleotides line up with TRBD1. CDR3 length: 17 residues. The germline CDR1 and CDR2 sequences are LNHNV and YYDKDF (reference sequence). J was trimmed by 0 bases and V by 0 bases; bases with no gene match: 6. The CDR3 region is CATSRDRGTGLNTEAFF. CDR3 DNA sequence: TGTGCCACCAGCAGAGATAGAGGGACAGGCTTGAACACTGAAGCTTTCTTT.

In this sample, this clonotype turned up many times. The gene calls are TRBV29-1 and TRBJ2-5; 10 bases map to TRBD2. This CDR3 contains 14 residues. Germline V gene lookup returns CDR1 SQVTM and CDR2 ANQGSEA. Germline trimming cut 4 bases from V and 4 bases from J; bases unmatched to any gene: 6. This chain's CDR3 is CSVASGSYGETQYF. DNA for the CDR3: TGCAGCGTTGCTAGCGGGAGTTACGGAGAGACCCAGTACTTC.

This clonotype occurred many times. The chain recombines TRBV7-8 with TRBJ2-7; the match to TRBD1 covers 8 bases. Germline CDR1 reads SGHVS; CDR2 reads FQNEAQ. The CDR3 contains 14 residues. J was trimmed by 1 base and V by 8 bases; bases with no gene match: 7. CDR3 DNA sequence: TGTGCCAGCGGCCAGACAGGGGTGTCCTACGAGCAGTACTTC. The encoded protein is CASGQTGVSYEQYF.

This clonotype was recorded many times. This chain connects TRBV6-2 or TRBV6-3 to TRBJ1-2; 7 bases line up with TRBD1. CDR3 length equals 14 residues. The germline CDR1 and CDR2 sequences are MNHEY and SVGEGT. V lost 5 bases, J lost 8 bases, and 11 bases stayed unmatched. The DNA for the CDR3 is TGTGCCAGCAGTCCGACAGGGCCTACTGGGGGCTACACCTTC. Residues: CASSPTGPTGGYTF.

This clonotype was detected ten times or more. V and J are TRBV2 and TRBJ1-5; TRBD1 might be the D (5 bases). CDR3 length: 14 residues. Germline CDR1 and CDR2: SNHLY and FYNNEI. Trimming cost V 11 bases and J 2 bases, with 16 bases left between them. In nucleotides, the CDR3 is TGTGCCTCCTCCCGGGGGAGAGGCAATCAGCCCCAGCATTTT. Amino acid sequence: CASSRGRGNQPQHF.

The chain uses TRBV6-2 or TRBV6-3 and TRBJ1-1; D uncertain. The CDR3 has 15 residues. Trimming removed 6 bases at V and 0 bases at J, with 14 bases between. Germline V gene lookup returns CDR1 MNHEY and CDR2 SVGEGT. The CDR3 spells CASSQRRTVNTEAFF. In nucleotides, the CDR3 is TGTGCCAGCAGCCAGCGTAGGACGGTGAACACTGAAGCTTTCTTT.

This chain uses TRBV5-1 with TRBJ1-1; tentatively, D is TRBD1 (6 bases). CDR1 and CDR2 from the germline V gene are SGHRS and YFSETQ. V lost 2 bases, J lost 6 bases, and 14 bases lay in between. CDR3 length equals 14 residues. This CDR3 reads CASSFGGGPPEAFF. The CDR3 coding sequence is TGCGCCAGCAGCTTTGGCGGGGGGCCCCCTGAAGCTTTCTTT.

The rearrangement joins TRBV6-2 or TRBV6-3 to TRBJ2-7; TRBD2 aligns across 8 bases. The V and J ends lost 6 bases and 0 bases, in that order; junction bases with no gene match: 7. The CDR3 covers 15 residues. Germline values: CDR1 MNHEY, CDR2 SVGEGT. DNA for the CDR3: TGTGCCAGCAGACCCAGCGGGAGCAACTCCTACGAGCAGTACTTC. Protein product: CASRPSGSNSYEQYF.

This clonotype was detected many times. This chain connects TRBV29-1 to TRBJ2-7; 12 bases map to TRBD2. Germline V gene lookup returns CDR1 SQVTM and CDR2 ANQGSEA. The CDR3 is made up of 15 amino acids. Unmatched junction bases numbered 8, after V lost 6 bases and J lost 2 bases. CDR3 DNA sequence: TGCAGCGTACGACTAGCGGGAGTCGGCCCCTACGAGCAGTACTTC. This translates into CSVRLAGVGPYEQYF.

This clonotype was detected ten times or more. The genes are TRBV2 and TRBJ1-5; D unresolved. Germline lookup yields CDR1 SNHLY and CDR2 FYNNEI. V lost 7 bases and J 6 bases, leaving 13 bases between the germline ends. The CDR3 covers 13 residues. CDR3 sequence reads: CASKRLDGQPQHF. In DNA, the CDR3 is TGTGCCAGCAAGCGTTTAGATGGTCAGCCCCAGCATTTT.